This TCR beta chain was captured by sequencing in a study of blood T cell repertoires in COVID-19. Clones were sequenced by immunoSEQ multiplex PCR, and TCRdb holds only the in-frame ones, with some missing. Of approximately 210,000 clones listed, 80% were seen once; the top ten hold 3.5% to 4.5%. The CDR3 totals 13 residues. Losses at the gene ends were 4 bases for V and 4 bases for J; bases not matched to a gene: 2. Germline CDR1 SGDLS, CDR2 YYNGEE. This study enrolled people aged roughly 18 to 89 from about two dozen US geographic areas. Sequencing was done on a sample of PBMCs or T cells enriched from blood (not recorded which). V is TRBV9 and J is TRBJ2-7, with TRBD2 matching over 10 bases. The source of this sequence is a man aged 30 to 39 with acute COVID-19. The chain's CDR3 is CASSRTSGYEQYF. In DNA, the CDR3 is TGTGCCAGCAGCAGGACTAGCGGTTACGAGCAGTACTTC.